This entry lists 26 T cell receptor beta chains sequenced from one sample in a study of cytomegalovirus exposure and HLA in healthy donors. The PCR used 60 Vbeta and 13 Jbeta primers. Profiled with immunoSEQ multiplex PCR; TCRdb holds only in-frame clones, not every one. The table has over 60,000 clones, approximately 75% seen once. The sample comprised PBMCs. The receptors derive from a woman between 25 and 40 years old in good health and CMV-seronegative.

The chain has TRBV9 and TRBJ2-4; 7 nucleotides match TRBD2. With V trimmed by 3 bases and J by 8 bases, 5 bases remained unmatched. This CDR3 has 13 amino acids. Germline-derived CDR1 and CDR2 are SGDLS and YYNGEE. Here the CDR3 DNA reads TGTGCCAGCAGCGACCGGGCGGGGGACATTCAGTACTTC. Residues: CASSDRAGDIQYF.

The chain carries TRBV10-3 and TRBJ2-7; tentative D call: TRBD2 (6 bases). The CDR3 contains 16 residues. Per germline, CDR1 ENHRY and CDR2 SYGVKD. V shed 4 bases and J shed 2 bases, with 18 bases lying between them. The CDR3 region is CAISGVLAIIPYEQYF. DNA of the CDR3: TGTGCCATCAGTGGCGTACTAGCTATTATTCCCTACGAGCAGTACTTC.

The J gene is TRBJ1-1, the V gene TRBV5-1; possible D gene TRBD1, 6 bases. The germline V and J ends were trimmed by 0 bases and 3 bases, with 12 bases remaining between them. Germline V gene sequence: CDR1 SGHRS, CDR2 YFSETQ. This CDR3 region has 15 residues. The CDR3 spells CASSLVGGRDTEAFF. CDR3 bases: TGCGCCAGCAGCTTGGTGGGGGGGCGGGACACTGAAGCTTTCTTT.

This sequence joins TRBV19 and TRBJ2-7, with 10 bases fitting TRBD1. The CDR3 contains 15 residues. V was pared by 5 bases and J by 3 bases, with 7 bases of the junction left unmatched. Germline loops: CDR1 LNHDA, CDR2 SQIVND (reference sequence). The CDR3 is CASSDTGTGDYEQYF. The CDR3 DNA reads TGTGCCAGTAGTGATACCGGGACAGGGGACTACGAGCAGTACTTC.

The CDR3 protein is CASSHPGTYYNEQFF. In DNA, the CDR3 is TGTGCCAGCAGCCACCCGGGGACTTATTACAATGAGCAGTTCTTC. V usage is TRBV5-6 and J usage is TRBJ2-1, with a weak D call TRBD2 (6 bases). The CDR3 has 15 residues. Per germline, CDR1 SGHDT and CDR2 YYEEEE. Trimming cost V 4 bases and J 4 bases, with 15 bases left between them.

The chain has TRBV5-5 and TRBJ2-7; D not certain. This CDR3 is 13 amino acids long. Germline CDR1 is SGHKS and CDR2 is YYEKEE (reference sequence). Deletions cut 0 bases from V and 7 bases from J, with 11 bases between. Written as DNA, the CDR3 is TGTGCCAGCAGCTTGGAGGTGGTTGGAGAGCAGTACGTC. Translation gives CASSLEVVGEQYV.

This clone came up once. CDR3 sequence reads: CASSLGLATETQYF. CDR3 bases: TGTGCCAGCAGCTTGGGACTAGCGACGGAGACCCAGTACTTC. This rearrangement joins TRBV5-4 to TRBJ2-5, with 8 bases matching TRBD2. Germline V gene sequence: CDR1 SGHNT, CDR2 YYREEE (reference sequence). Germline trimming cut 0 bases from V and 5 bases from J; bases unmatched to any gene: 3. This CDR3 is 14 amino acids long.

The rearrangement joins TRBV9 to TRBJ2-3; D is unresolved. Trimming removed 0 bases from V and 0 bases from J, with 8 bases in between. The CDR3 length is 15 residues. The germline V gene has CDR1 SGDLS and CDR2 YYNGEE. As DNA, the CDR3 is TGTGCCAGCAGCGTAGGTACACCCAGCACAGATACGCAGTATTTT. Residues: CASSVGTPSTDTQYF.

The CDR3 sequence: CASRDPSVGVIETQYF. The CDR3 region has the DNA TGTGCCAGCAGGGACCCTAGCGTGGGAGTTATAGAGACCCAGTACTTC. This chain links TRBV5-8 with TRBJ2-5; TRBD2 might be the D (6 bases). This CDR3 has 16 amino acids. V was cut by 5 bases and J by 4 bases, with 21 bases left in between. Germline V CDR1 and CDR2: SGHTS, YDEGEE.

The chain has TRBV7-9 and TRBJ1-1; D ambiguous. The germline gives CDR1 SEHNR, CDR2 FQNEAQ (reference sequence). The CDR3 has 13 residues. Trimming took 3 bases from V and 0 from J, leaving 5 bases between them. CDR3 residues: CASSFSMNTEAFF. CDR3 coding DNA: TGTGCCAGCAGCTTTAGTATGAACACTGAAGCTTTCTTT.

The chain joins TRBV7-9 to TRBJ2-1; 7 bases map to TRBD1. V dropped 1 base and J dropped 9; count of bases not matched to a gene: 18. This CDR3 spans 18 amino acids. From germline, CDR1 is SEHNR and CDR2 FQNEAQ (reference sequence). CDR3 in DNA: TGTGCCAGCAGCTTAGGGAAAGGACAGGTGAATAAGGGTAGTGAGCAGTTCTTC. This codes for CASSLGKGQVNKGSEQFF.

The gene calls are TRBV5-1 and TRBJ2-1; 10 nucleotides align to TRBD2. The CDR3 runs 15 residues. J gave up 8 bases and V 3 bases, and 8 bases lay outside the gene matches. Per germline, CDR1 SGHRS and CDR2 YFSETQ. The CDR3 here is CASSSGLADVDEQFF. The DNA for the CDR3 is TGCGCCAGCAGCTCCGGACTAGCGGACGTCGATGAGCAGTTCTTC.

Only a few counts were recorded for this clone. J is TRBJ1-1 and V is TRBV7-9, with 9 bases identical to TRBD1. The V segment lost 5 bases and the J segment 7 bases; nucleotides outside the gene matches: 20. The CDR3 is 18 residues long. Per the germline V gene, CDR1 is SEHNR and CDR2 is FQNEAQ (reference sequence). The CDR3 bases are TGTGCCAGCAGCCAGCCCCCCCGGGACAGGGAGTTTAAGGTTGAAGCTTTCTTT. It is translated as CASSQPPRDREFKVEAFF.

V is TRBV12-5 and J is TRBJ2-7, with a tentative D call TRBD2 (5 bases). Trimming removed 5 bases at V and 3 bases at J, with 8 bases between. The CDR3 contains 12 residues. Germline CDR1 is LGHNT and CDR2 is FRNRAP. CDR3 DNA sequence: TGTGCTAGTGGTCGCCGGGACTACGAGCAGTACGTC. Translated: CASGRRDYEQYV.

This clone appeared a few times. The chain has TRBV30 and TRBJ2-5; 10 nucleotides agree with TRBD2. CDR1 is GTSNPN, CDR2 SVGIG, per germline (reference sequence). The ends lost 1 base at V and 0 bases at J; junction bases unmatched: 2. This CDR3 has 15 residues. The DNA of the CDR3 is TGTGCCTGGAGTGGGACTAGCGGATACCAAGAGACCCAGTACTTC. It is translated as CAWSGTSGYQETQYF.

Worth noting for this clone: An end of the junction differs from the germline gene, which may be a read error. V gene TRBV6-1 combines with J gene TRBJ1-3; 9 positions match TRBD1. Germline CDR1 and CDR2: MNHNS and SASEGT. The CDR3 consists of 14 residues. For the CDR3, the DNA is TGTGCCAGCAGTTCGGGACAGGGACAGGGACCGCTAAAATTT. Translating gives CASSSGQGQGPLKF.

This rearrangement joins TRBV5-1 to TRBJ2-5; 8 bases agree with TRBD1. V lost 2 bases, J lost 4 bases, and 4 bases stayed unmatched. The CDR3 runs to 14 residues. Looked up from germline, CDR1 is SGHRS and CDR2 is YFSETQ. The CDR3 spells CASSFLGQGETQYF. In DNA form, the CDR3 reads TGCGCCAGCAGCTTCCTTGGACAGGGAGAGACCCAGTACTTC. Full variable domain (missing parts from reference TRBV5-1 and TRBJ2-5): KAGVTQTPRYLIKTRGQQVTLSCSPISGHRSVSWYQQTPGQGLQFLFEYFSETQRNKGNFPGRFSGRQFSNSRSEMNVSTLELGDSALYLCASSFLGQGETQYFGPGTRLLVL.

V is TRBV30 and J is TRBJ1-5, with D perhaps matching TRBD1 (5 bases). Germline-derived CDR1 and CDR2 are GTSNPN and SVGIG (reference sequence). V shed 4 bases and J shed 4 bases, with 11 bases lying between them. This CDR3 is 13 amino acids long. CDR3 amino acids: CAWTSGGNQPQHF. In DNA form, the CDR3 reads TGTGCCTGGACGAGTGGGGGGAATCAGCCCCAGCATTTT.

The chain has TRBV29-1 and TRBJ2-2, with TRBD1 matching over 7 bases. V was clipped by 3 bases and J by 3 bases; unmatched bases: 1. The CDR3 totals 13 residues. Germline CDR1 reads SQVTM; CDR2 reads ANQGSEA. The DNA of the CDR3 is TGCAGCGTTGACAGGGGGTACACCGGGGAGCTGTTTTTT. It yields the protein CSVDRGYTGELFF.

The CDR3 here is CASSGWKLGEGGYTF. The CDR3 bases are TGTGCCAGCTCAGGATGGAAACTAGGCGAGGGTGGCTACACCTTC. The chain is built from TRBV19 and TRBJ1-2; D call uncertain. The V end lost 9 bases, the J end lost 7 bases, and 24 bases lay between the germline ends. The germline V gene has CDR1 LNHDA and CDR2 SQIVND (reference sequence). The CDR3 extends over 15 amino acids.

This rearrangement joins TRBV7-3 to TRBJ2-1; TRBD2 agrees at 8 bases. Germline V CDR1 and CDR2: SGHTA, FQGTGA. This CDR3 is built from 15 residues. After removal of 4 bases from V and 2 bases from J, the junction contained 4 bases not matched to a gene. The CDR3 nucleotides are TGTGCCAGCAGCTCTCCGGGACTAGCCTACAATGAGCAGTTCTTC. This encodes CASSSPGLAYNEQFF.

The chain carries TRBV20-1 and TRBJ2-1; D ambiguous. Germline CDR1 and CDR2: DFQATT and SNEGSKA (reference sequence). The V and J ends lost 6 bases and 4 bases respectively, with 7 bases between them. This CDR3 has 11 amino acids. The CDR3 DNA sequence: TGCAGTGCATCCCTTTACAATGAGCAGTTCTTC. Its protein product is CSASLYNEQFF.

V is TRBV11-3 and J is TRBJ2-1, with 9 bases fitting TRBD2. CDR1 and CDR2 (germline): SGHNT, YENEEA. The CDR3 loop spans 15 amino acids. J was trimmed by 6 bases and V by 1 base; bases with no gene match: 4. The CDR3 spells CASSLVLAGSNEQFF. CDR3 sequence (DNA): TGTGCCAGCAGCTTAGTTCTAGCGGGGTCCAATGAGCAGTTCTTC.

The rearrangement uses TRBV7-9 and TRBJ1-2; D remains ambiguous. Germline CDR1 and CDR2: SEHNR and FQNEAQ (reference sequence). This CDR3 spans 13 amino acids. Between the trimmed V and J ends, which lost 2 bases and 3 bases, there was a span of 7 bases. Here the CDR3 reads CASSLNMDYGYTF. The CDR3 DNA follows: TGTGCCAGCAGCTTAAACATGGACTATGGCTACACCTTC.

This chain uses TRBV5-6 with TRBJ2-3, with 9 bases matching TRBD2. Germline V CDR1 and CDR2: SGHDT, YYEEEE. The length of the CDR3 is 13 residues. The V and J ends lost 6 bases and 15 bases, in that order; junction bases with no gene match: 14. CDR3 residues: CASTLGTGTSKYF. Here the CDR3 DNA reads TGTGCCAGCACCCTCGGCACCGGGACTAGCAAATATTTT.

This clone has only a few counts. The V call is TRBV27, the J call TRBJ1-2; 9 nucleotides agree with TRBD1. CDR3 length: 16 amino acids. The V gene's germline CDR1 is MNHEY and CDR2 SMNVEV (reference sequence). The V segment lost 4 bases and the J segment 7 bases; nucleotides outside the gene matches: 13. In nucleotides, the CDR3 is TGTGCCAGCAGTTCGGACAGGGGTGGGCTGATGGTTGGCTACACCTTC. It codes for CASSSDRGGLMVGYTF.